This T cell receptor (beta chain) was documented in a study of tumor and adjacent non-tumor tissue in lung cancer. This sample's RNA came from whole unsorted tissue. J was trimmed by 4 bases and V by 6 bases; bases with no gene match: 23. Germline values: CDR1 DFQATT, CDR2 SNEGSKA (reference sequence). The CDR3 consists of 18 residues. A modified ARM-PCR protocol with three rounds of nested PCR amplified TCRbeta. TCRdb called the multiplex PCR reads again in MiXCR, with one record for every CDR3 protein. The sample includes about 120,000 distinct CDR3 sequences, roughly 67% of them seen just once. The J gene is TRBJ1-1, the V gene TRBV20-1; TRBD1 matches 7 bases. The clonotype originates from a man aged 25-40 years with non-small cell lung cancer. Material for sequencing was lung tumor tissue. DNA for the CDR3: TGCAGTGCAATGGTATCAGGGGGGGCAGGAATGAGCGGCACTGAAGCTTTCTTT. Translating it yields CSAMVSGGAGMSGTEAFF.